The following is a T cell receptor beta chain sequence with its context. The entry originates in a study of blood T cell repertoires in COVID-19. The overall study: COVID-19 samples from acute and convalescent phases originated in the United States, Italy and Spain.

Original data processing: Amplified reference gene primers provided the basis for estimating nucleated cell counts. The protocol was immunoSEQ multiplex PCR, while the TCRdb copy is restricted to in-frame clones and leaves out a portion. Clonal size and the V and J genes are those of that table, whereas D and trimming came from the DNA. The sample lists about 150,000 clones; roughly nine tenths were seen once. CDR1 and CDR2 (germline): MNHNS, SASEGT. The trim removed 8 bases at V and 3 bases at J, leaving 4 bases unmatched. The CDR3 length is 12 residues. This receptor was obtained from a human donor with COVID-19, enrolled during active disease. The donor label of this sample is uncertain. The chain has TRBV6-1 and TRBJ2-7, with 7 bases lining up with TRBD1. The sequencing input was peripheral blood. The chain's CDR3 is CASQGQSYEQYF. The DNA of the CDR3 is TGTGCCAGCCAGGGACAGAGCTACGAGCAGTACTTC.